These T cell receptor beta chains were read from a single sample in a study of CD8 T cells in ankylosing spondylitis. From the 5' RACE reads, TCRdb called clonotypes with MiXCR, one entry per CDR3 protein. The table lists some 450,000 distinct CDR3 sequences, under 20% of them singletons. Input material: blood, either unsorted or a sorted T cell fraction (not recorded which). All receptors derive from a male donor with ankylosing spondylitis. Both conserved end residues are part of each CDR3. Fields, in order: D gene, J gene, clone size, V gene, CDR3 DNA, CDR3 protein. A D gene is named only where the DNA matches it firmly. Size is omitted from some rows. Given values are once, few, many or a class for expanded clones.

D: NA; J: TRBJ1-3; size: NA; V: TRBV6-5; DNA: TGTGCCAGCAGTTATGCACAGGGCGGAAACACCATATATTTT; CDR3: CASSYAQGGNTIYF
D: TRBD2; J: TRBJ2-1; size: NA; V: TRBV12-3/TRBV12-4; DNA: TGTGCCAGCGGCCCGGGGGGGGGCCTTGATGAGCAGTTCTTC; CDR3: CASGPGGGLDEQFF
D: NA; J: TRBJ1-1; size: NA; V: TRBV30; DNA: TGTGCCTGGACGGAACAGGGCCAAGCTTTCTTT; CDR3: CAWTEQGQAFF
D: TRBD1; J: TRBJ1-2; size: few; V: TRBV6-1; DNA: TGTGCCAGCAGCGGGACAGGTGGGGGGACTAACTATGGCTACACCTTC; CDR3: CASSGTGGGTNYGYTF
D: NA; J: TRBJ2-3; size: NA; V: TRBV18; DNA: TGTGCCAGCTCACCACGGGAGTTCCCAGATACGCAGTATTTT; CDR3: CASSPREFPDTQYF
D: NA; J: TRBJ2-3; size: once; V: TRBV3-1; DNA: TGTGCCAGCAGCCAAGACGGTGCGGGGCCCCGCCAGTATTTT; CDR3: CASSQDGAGPRQYF
D: NA; J: TRBJ1-5; size: many; V: TRBV20-1; DNA: TGCAGTGCCCATACAAGGGAAAATCAGCCCCAGCATTTT; CDR3: CSAHTRENQPQHF
D: NA; J: TRBJ1-2; size: NA; V: TRBV30; DNA: TGTGCCTGGAGTGTAGTGGGATCCCTTAACTATGGCTACACCTTC; CDR3: CAWSVVGSLNYGYTF
D: NA; J: TRBJ1-2; size: few; V: TRBV20-1; DNA: TGCAGTGCTAGAGGTTGGCAGGCTAACTATGGCTACACCTTC; CDR3: CSARGWQANYGYTF
D: NA; J: TRBJ2-5; size: NA; V: TRBV7-9; DNA: TGTGCCAGCAGCTTAGGCGCGGGGGCGCAAGAGACCCAGTACTTC; CDR3: CASSLGAGAQETQYF
D: TRBD2; J: TRBJ2-4; size: few; V: TRBV5-1; DNA: TGCGCCAGCAGGGACGGGACTAGCGGGGGAAACATTCAGTACTTC; CDR3: CASRDGTSGGNIQYF
D: NA; J: TRBJ2-4; size: few; V: TRBV5-1; DNA: TGCGCCAGCAGCTCCGAAGGGGGTCTAGCCAAAAACATTCAGTACTTC; CDR3: CASSSEGGLAKNIQYF
D: NA; J: TRBJ2-7; size: few; V: TRBV7-6; DNA: TGTGCCAGCAGCCCGGGACGGAGCGAGCAGTACTTC; CDR3: CASSPGRSEQYF
D: NA; J: TRBJ1-1; size: few; V: TRBV7-6; DNA: TGTGCCAGCAGCTTATTCCAGGGGAACACTGAAGCTTTCTTT; CDR3: CASSLFQGNTEAFF
D: TRBD1; J: TRBJ2-7; size: NA; V: TRBV27; DNA: TGTGCCAGCAGTACACCCGGGACAGGGAGTCAAGAGCAGTACTTC; CDR3: CASSTPGTGSQEQYF
D: NA; J: TRBJ2-1; size: few; V: TRBV20-1; DNA: TGCAGTGCTAGAGCGACGGCTTGGGGGGATGAGCAGTTCTTC; CDR3: CSARATAWGDEQFF
D: NA; J: TRBJ2-7; size: few; V: TRBV6-1; DNA: TGTGCCAGCGCACGGGGCTACGAGCAGTACTTC; CDR3: CASARGYEQYF
D: TRBD2; J: TRBJ2-5; size: NA; V: TRBV5-6; DNA: TGTGCCAGCAGCGGGACTAGCGGGAGGGCGACCCAGTACTTC; CDR3: CASSGTSGRATQYF
D: NA; J: TRBJ2-5; size: NA; V: TRBV5-1; DNA: TGCGCCAGCAGCAAGGTTAGCGGATACCAAGAGACCCAGTACTTC; CDR3: CASSKVSGYQETQYF
D: NA; J: TRBJ2-1; size: many; V: TRBV7-2; DNA: TGTGCCAGCAGCACTTGGCAGGGAGTCAATGAGCAGTTCTTC; CDR3: CASSTWQGVNEQFF